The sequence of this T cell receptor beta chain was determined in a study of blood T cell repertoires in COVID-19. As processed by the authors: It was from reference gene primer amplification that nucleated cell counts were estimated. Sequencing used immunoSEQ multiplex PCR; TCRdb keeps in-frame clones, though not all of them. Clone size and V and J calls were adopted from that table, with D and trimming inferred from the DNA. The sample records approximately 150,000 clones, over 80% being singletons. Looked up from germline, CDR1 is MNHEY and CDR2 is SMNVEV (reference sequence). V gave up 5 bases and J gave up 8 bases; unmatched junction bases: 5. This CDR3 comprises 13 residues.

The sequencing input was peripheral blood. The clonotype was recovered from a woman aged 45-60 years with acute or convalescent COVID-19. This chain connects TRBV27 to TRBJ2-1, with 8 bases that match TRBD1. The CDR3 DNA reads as TGTGCCAGCAGTGTAGGACAGGGCGATGAGCAGTTCTTC. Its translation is CASSVGQGDEQFF.